The 20 T cell receptor beta chains in this list originate from one sample, sequenced in a study of cytomegalovirus exposure and HLA in healthy donors. The PCR ran on 60 Vbeta and 13 Jbeta primers. The protocol was immunoSEQ multiplex PCR, while the TCRdb copy is restricted to in-frame clones and leaves out a portion. The table includes 140,000 or so clones, over 8% detected once. Material: PBMCs. All receptors derive from a male donor in good health and CMV-seronegative.

The chain links TRBV9 to TRBJ1-1; TRBD1 might be the D (6 bases). CDR3 length equals 13 residues. V was cut by 9 bases and J by 0 bases, with 12 bases left in between. CDR1 SGDLS and CDR2 YYNGEE come from the germline V gene. The DNA for the CDR3 is TGTGCCACCCACAGGGCGATGAACACTGAAGCTTTCTTT. Protein product: CATHRAMNTEAFF. The full variable domain, in which reference TRBV9 and TRBJ1-1 provide the parts outside the CDR3, is DSGVTQTPKHLITATGQRVTLRCSPRSGDLSVYWYQQSLDQGLQFLIQYYNGEERAKGNILERFSAQQFPDLHSELNLSSLELGDSALYFCATHRAMNTEAFFGQGTRLTVV.

A few counts support this clone. The J gene is TRBJ2-7, the V gene TRBV5-1; D gene ambiguous. CDR1 is SGHRS, CDR2 YFSETQ, per germline. The CDR3 contains 14 residues. V lost 3 bases and J lost 6, with 16 bases in between. CDR3: CASSSRLSSTEQYF. CDR3 nucleotides: TGCGCCAGCAGCTCCAGGTTGAGTAGTACCGAGCAGTACTTC.

This chain links TRBV2 with TRBJ2-3; D remains unclear. Trimming left V 1 base short and J 2 bases short, with 10 bases between. The CDR3 is 15 residues long. Germline V gene sequence: CDR1 SNHLY, CDR2 FYNNEI. This chain's CDR3 is CASSEGWSSTDTQYF. DNA of the CDR3: TGTGCCAGCAGTGAAGGGTGGAGTTCCACAGATACGCAGTATTTT.

This clone was seen a handful of times. J is TRBJ1-5 and V is TRBV15; D unclear. Looked up from germline, CDR1 is LNHNV and CDR2 is YYDKDF (reference sequence). V shed 4 bases and J shed 5 bases, with 6 bases lying between them. The CDR3 runs to 12 residues. The CDR3 is CATSTADQPQHF. The CDR3 region has the DNA TGTGCCACCAGCACGGCGGATCAGCCCCAGCATTTT.

This clone was seen a few times. The J gene is TRBJ2-3, the V gene TRBV28; D possibly corresponds to TRBD2 (6 bases). This CDR3 region has 12 residues. CDR1 is MDHEN, CDR2 SYDVKM, per germline. V lost 6 bases to trimming and J lost 3 bases, with 7 bases between them. In DNA form, the CDR3 reads TGTGCCAGCAGCGGAGGGACAGATACGCAGTATTTT. The encoded protein is CASSGGTDTQYF. Filled out from reference TRBV28 and TRBJ2-3, the complete variable domain reads DVKVTQSSRYLVKRTGEKVFLECVQDMDHENMFWYRQDPGLGLRLIYFSYDVKMKEKGDIPEGYSVSREKKERFSLILESASTNQTSMYLCASSGGTDTQYFGPGTRLTVL.

J is TRBJ1-2 and V is TRBV30; 8 nucleotides match TRBD1. Looked up from germline, CDR1 is GTSNPN and CDR2 is SVGIG (reference sequence). Trimming took 3 bases from V and 9 from J; bases not matched to a gene: 12. This CDR3 has 14 residues. CDR3 DNA: TGTGCCTGGAGCAACTTCCCAGGGGGCAATCGCTACACCTTC. It translates to CAWSNFPGGNRYTF. Full variable domain (missing parts from reference TRBV30 and TRBJ1-2): SQTIHQWPATLVQPVGSPLSLECTVEGTSNPNLYWYRQAAGRGLQLLFYSVGIGQISSEVPQNLSASRPQDRQFILSSKKLLLSDSGFYLCAWSNFPGGNRYTFGSGTRLTVV.

The V gene is TRBV27, the J gene TRBJ1-2; 8 bases line up with TRBD1. This CDR3 spans 15 amino acids. Losses at the gene ends were 4 bases for V and 0 bases for J; bases not matched to a gene: 4. Germline V gene sequence: CDR1 MNHEY, CDR2 SMNVEV (reference sequence). This CDR3 is CASSSDRGPNYGYTF. CDR3 coding DNA: TGTGCCAGCAGTTCCGACAGGGGCCCTAACTATGGCTACACCTTC.

This clone has just a few counts. Here the CDR3 reads CASSLRQINEKLFF. DNA of the CDR3: TGCGCCAGCAGCCTTCGACAGATTAATGAAAAACTGTTTTTT. This chain connects TRBV4-1 to TRBJ1-4; tentative D call: TRBD1 (5 bases). Germline V gives CDR1 MGHRA, CDR2 YSYEKL. Trimming stripped 4 bases from V and 4 bases from J, with 10 bases between. The CDR3 spans 14 residues.

This clone was seen only a few times. V is TRBV7-2 and J is TRBJ1-5, with D perhaps TRBD1 (5 bases). CDR3 length: 16 residues. The V and J ends lost 3 bases and 2 bases respectively, with 14 bases between them. Per germline, CDR1 SGHTA and CDR2 FQGNSA. The CDR3 loop reads CASSFQGGRRNQPQHF. CDR3 in DNA: TGTGCCAGCAGCTTTCAGGGAGGAAGGCGCAATCAGCCCCAGCATTTT. Together with reference TRBV7-2 and TRBJ1-5, the CDR3 gives the full variable domain: GAGVSQSPSNKVTEKGKDVELRCDPISGHTALYWYRQSLGQGLEFLIYFQGNSAPDKSGLPSDRFSAERTGGSVSTLTIQRTQQEDSAVYLCASSFQGGRRNQPQHFGDGTRLSIL.

The J gene is TRBJ2-1, the V gene TRBV4-1; D perhaps matches TRBD2 (6 bases). The V gene lost 0 bases and the J gene lost 8 bases, with 23 bases spanning the gap. The germline V gene encodes CDR1 MGHRA and CDR2 YSYEKL. There are 18 residues in the CDR3. This chain's CDR3 is CASSQDRGGAGPGYEQFF. CDR3 DNA sequence: TGCGCCAGCAGCCAAGATCGGGGAGGCGCTGGGCCCGGCTATGAGCAGTTCTTC.

The sample holds a few counts of this clone. The junction departs from the called germline gene at one end, perhaps through a read error. This rearrangement joins TRBV20-1 to TRBJ1-2; perhaps TRBD1 as D (5 bases). The CDR3 is made up of 11 amino acids. Germline CDR1 reads DFQATT; CDR2 reads SNEGSKA (reference sequence). Here the CDR3 DNA reads TGTAGCTGGCGGGGGATAGAAGGCTACACCTTC. Its protein product is CSWRGIEGYTF.

This clone was counted a few times. The genes are TRBV7-2 and TRBJ2-5; TRBD1 matches at 7 bases. The CDR3 extends over 16 amino acids. V gave up 5 bases and J gave up 5 bases; unmatched junction bases: 14. The germline gives CDR1 SGHTA, CDR2 FQGNSA. CDR3 residues: CASSPRTGISGETQYF. In nucleotides, the CDR3 is TGTGCCAGCAGCCCCCGGACAGGTATCTCAGGGGAGACCCAGTACTTC.

This clone came up a few times. The chain is built from TRBV14 and TRBJ2-2; D is ambiguous. Per the germline V gene, CDR1 is SGHDN and CDR2 is FVKESK. V was pared by 2 bases and J by 4 bases, with 14 bases between. The CDR3 loop spans 16 amino acids. CDR3 residues: CASSQHELPGTGELFF. The CDR3 DNA reads TGTGCCAGCAGCCAACATGAGCTACCGGGCACCGGGGAGCTGTTTTTT. The full variable domain, completed using reference TRBV14 and TRBJ2-2, is EAGVTQFPSHSVIEKGQTVTLRCDPISGHDNLYWYRRVMGKEIKFLLHFVKESKQDESGMPNNRFLAERTGGTYSTLKVQPAELEDSGVYFCASSQHELPGTGELFFGEGSRLTVL.

The chain couples TRBV4-1 to TRBJ2-1, with D possibly matching TRBD1 (6 bases). The CDR3 has 17 amino acids. CDR1 and CDR2 (germline): MGHRA, YSYEKL. V dropped 3 bases and J dropped 10 bases, with 25 bases sitting between them. CDR3 DNA: TGCGCCAGCAGCCAGGAATTAACAACAGGGAGCTCAGGCGAGCAGTTCTTC. Translating it yields CASSQELTTGSSGEQFF.

The chain has TRBV18 and TRBJ2-2; D may be TRBD1 (5 bases). The CDR3 spans 15 residues. The germline V gene encodes CDR1 KGHSH and CDR2 LQKENI. V was cut by 2 bases and J by 2 bases, with 9 bases left in between. In DNA, the CDR3 is TGTGCCAGCTCACCAAACCAGGGCAACACCGGGGAGCTGTTTTTT. This sequence encodes CASSPNQGNTGELFF.

The chain carries TRBV10-1 and TRBJ1-1; 11 bases align to TRBD1. The CDR3 length is 18 residues. Germline CDR1 and CDR2: WNHNN and SYGVQD (reference sequence). V gave up 0 bases and J gave up 5 bases; unmatched junction bases: 11. CDR3 loop: CASSESPGTGGAWTEAFF. The CDR3 DNA reads TGCGCCAGCAGTGAGTCGCCCGGGACAGGGGGGGCATGGACTGAAGCTTTCTTT.

In this sample, this clone turned up a few times. The chain uses TRBV4-2 and TRBJ1-1, with TRBD1 identical over 8 bases. The CDR3 extends over 13 amino acids. V shed 4 bases, J shed 7 bases, and the junction held 5 bases outside the gene matches. In germline, CDR1 is LGHNA, CDR2 YNFKEQ. DNA for the CDR3: TGTGCCAGCAGCCTCGCAGGGGGCCTTGAAGCTTTCTTT. Translation gives CASSLAGGLEAFF.

This clone was detected a few times. The chain joins TRBV6-5 to TRBJ2-7, with D perhaps matching TRBD1 (5 bases). The CDR3 is made up of 13 amino acids. Per the germline V gene, CDR1 is MNHEY and CDR2 is SVGAGI. The V and J ends lost 5 bases and 1 base respectively, with 9 bases between them. The CDR3 DNA follows: TGTGCCAGCAGTGTGACAGAGTCCTACGAGCAGTACTTC. It specifies CASSVTESYEQYF.

This clone was counted between two and nine times. The V call is TRBV29-1, the J call TRBJ2-7, with 11 bases matching TRBD2. The CDR3 sequence is 14 residues long. Germline assignment: CDR1 SQVTM and CDR2 ANQGSEA. J gave up 6 bases and V 6 bases, and 10 bases lay outside the gene matches. The CDR3 protein is CSVNGLAGSTEQYF. The CDR3 DNA is TGCAGCGTGAATGGACTAGCGGGCTCCACCGAGCAGTACTTC.

This clone has only a few counts. The chain joins TRBV9 to TRBJ1-1; TRBD1 matches 8 bases. The CDR3 contains 15 residues. CDR1 and CDR2 from the germline V gene are SGDLS and YYNGEE. Trimming at V came to 2 bases and at J to 0 bases, leaving 3 bases not matched to a gene. CDR3 sequence (DNA): TGTGCCAGCAGCGTTGTGACAGGGGTGAACACTGAAGCTTTCTTT. Protein: CASSVVTGVNTEAFF.